This T cell receptor (beta chain) was identified during a study of blood T cell repertoires in COVID-19. Clinical histories supplied by participants themselves formed the basis of cohort assignment. CDR3 length equals 12 residues. Trimming stripped 5 bases from V and 8 bases from J, with 10 bases between. In germline, CDR1 is SNHLY, CDR2 FYNNEI. Original handling: Counts of nucleated cells, estimated from reference gene primer amplification, were obtained. The protocol was immunoSEQ multiplex PCR, while the TCRdb copy is restricted to in-frame clones and leaves out a portion. The D gene and trimming were derived from the DNA, and the V and J assignments and clone size from that table. The table records about 180,000 clones, 86% of them present only once.

This clonotype was obtained from a woman between 25 and 40 years old who had recovered from COVID-19. V is TRBV2 and J is TRBJ2-1, with D unclear. The specimen sequenced was PBMCs or T cells enriched from blood (not recorded which). The CDR3 coding sequence is TGTGCCAGCAGTCTGGCAGTATATGAGCAGTTCTTC. Translation: CASSLAVYEQFF.